The entry that follows covers one T cell receptor (beta chain) sequence. Its recognized antigen is unknown. No quality values exist for individual bases; no much larger clone is one base distant. The cohort was made up of under 800 healthy bone marrow donors. At the time of sampling, all cohort members were nominally healthy, though unrecorded immune exposures were likely present. The donor was CMV seropositive and belonged to the group of 250 to 300 seropositive cohort members. A peripheral blood sample was provided by each donor, and peripheral blood mononuclear cells were used for TCR beta sequencing. The Qiagen DNeasy Blood Extraction Kit was used to extract genomic DNA from the blood cell samples. Receptor amplification or capture employed the immunoSEQ multiplex PCR assay. A mixture of 60 forward primers for TCR Vbeta segments and 13 reverse primers for TCR Jbeta segments was used in the multiplex PCR. A multiplex PCR assay on genomic DNA amplified the CDR3 region of rearranged TCR beta genes. Amplified TCR beta libraries were sequenced as 87-base-pair reads on the Illumina HiSeq System. As for the original processing: Across the 670 or so repertoires, a later analysis counted 80 million or so unique TCR beta chains, some 11 million of which were shared by at least two donors. Raw reads were error-corrected and collapsed into unique sequences with a nearest-neighbor algorithm that merged closely related sequences to remove PCR and sequencing errors. To assign V, D and J gene segments, CDR3 sequences were aligned to IMGT reference sequences. For a sequence to be retained, at least a six-nucleotide match to both a V gene segment and a J gene segment was required. A rearrangement counted as productive if the CDR3 had no stop codons and remained in frame with V and J, and every other rearrangement counted as non-productive. Following IMGT convention, CDR3 was defined as the stretch from the second conserved V-encoded cysteine up to the conserved J-encoded phenylalanine. The earlier analysis of about 610 of the donors excluded sequences that lacked an unambiguous match to a single V gene segment. An earlier analysis of several hundred of the donors called V segments functional above 56.7% productive rearrangements and segregating when the between-donor standard deviation exceeded 5%. A statistical classification framework was built for diagnosing cytomegalovirus status from the catalog of TCR beta chain sequences. A later analysis assigned V and J genes by comparing TCR nucleotide sequences with IMGT/GENE-DB human TR gene sequences. In a later analysis, CDR3 sequences and most-parsimonious VDJ recombination scenarios were assigned using the TCRdist pipeline. In a later analysis, each TCR beta chain was defined by its CDR3 amino acid sequence together with its V-gene family, and reads lacking a unique V-gene family were excluded. A later analysis removed 500 to 650 highly shared, low-generation-probability nucleotide sequences to deal with suspected cross-contamination and a sequencing artifact. In a later analysis, a clonal expansion index for each public chain was calculated from normalized within-repertoire ranks of inferred template counts. Generation probabilities in a later analysis came from a VDJ recombination model fitted to out-of-frame rearrangements, and those results were checked against IGoR. Hypergeometric tests were used in a later analysis to score TCR-TCR, TCR-HLA and TCR-CMV co-occurrence, with a repertoire-size bias correction applied to the TCR pairs. False discovery rates were estimated in a later analysis by permuting HLA or CMV assignments 20 times. In a later analysis, co-occurring TCRs were grouped with DBSCAN, and TCRdist sequence similarity was added when clustering was performed within HLA-allele-positive subsets. For co-occurrence clustering, repertoires with fewer than 30,000 or more than 120,000 public chains were excluded, along with a handful of repertoires with anomalous nucleotide sharing. TCRdb limited this immuneACCESS table to in-frame rearrangements with V and J called. A share of clones is missing; checked studies link under half to unresolved V genes, and the rest is unexplained. V and J calls and clone size are copied from that table; D and trimming were computed from the DNA. This sample comprises around 130,000 clones, more than 80% of them detected only once. The top ten clones comprise approximately 5.6% of the sample.

The data originate from a study of cytomegalovirus exposure and HLA in healthy donors (dated by TCRdb to 2015 to 2018). Regarding the research as a whole: An earlier analysis of around 600 of the donors reported 250 to 300 Gb of sequence data and approximately 110 million unique TCR beta sequences from about 179 million T cells. About 5 DR-DQ haplotypes were handled as single units for association and clustering, since linkage in the cohort was strong. A later genetic analysis took genome-wide SNP genotypes for about three fifths of the 666 donors and used that subset as a discovery cohort. Alongside the repertoire data, information on donor age, sex, ethnicity and CMV serostatus was compiled. An earlier analysis of fewer than 750 of the donors used high-throughput TCR beta sequencing to judge whether each TCR beta V gene segment behaved as functional or pseudogenic. HLA typing covered class I and class II loci at four-digit resolution. On average, 235,054 unique TCR beta nucleotide sequences were sequenced per donor among a few hundred genotyped donors of the cohort, with roughly 18% of those sequences being non-productive. High-throughput TCR immunosequencing, statistical association of individual TCRs with disease status, and machine learning were combined to predict cytomegalovirus infection status. In addition to the first cohort of 666 subjects, a separate validation cohort of approximately 130 different subjects was used. Every discovery cohort repertoire had been produced on one sequencing platform. The number of typed donors differed by locus: roughly 629-640 for A, B, C, DRB1 and DQB1; approximately 540 for DQA1; 606 for DPA1; and 400 to 480 for DPB1. An early release that covered about 600 HLA-typed donors contained approximately 300 gigabases of sequencing data and tens of millions of unique TCR sequences. Of the roughly 400 genotyped donors, approximately 80% fell in the genetic ancestry cluster associated with self-reported Caucasian donors. The study used immunosequencing to profile the T cell repertoires of hundreds of subjects and linked those repertoires to cytomegalovirus serostatus. To study patterns of TCR occurrence, a later analysis re-analyzed previously published TCR beta repertoires from 666 donors and added high-resolution HLA genotyping. Rather than drawing on any new phenotypic data, the later analysis identified candidate immune exposures from TCR beta sequences and the way those sequences occurred across donors. The study aimed to test whether cataloging public T cell receptors could reveal signatures of past pathogen exposure. Overall study outcomes, separate from this receptor: A later analysis found that TCR association rates varied across HLA loci, with DRB1 alleles showing the most associated TCRs and HLA-C alleles the fewest. A cluster of highly shared sequence variants was judged likely to be a technical artifact of the sequencing pipeline. A later genetic analysis associated a missense DCLRE1C variant with V-gene and J-gene trimming of TCR beta chains, and an independent cohort replicated the association. In vitro tests confirmed that a few of the cytomegalovirus-associated TCR beta chains recognize cytomegalovirus antigens. According to the authors, the approach could potentially be generalized to other disease states and immunological phenotypes. Cytomegalovirus status was reported to be diagnosed by the classifier with high specificity and sensitivity in both the original and validation cohorts. Some IMGT-functional V segments, including TRBV6-2 and TRBV6-3, could not be distinguished by the 87-base-pair reads and were therefore excluded. A later analysis found that most CMV-associated TCR beta chains appeared HLA-restricted, with HLA associations seemingly driven largely by CMV exposure. While some public TCRs were present in many individuals, most TCR sequences turned up only very rarely across donors. About 17 rarely observed V segments, including chromosome 9 orphons, were excluded from the earlier analysis of approximately 500 of the donors because counts were too low. In a later genetic analysis, fewer N-insertions in productive TCRs were reported among donors in an Asian-associated ancestry cluster than the roughly 670-donor mean. Linkage disequilibrium might explain the correlated functional status among segregating V segments, but an unknown experimental factor could not be excluded. According to a later analysis, parvovirus B19, influenza, CMV and Epstein-Barr virus appeared linked to several top co-occurrence clusters. In an earlier analysis of fewer than 700 of the donors, most TCR beta V segments appeared in productive rearrangements about 87% or about 30% of the time, broadly matching IMGT annotations. A later analysis associated about 17,000 TCR beta sequences with specific HLA alleles at a false discovery rate of 0.05. A later analysis found that HLA-associated TCR beta chains were more clonally expanded and had lower generation probabilities than equally common non-associated chains. Presence/absence analyses assumed roughly uniform sequencing depth across donors, an assumption that may not hold. In this cohort, only TCR beta chains were sequenced, and detectable features were limited by the absence of alpha or paired-chain data. HLA typing was unavailable for some donors at each locus, so association tests used only the typed subset. When HLA alleles, especially DR and DQ, strongly co-occurred, attributing TCR associations to individual alleles was difficult. For the cohort, immune exposure information was limited to CMV serostatus. The study listed 150 to 200 TCR beta chains as associated with cytomegalovirus. A further reported finding was that TCR beta sequences accurately predicted the HLA-A and HLA-B alleles for most subjects in the first cohort.

The cysteine opens and the phenylalanine closes a CDR3 of 15 amino acids. Here the CDR3 DNA is all that survives: 45 bases in frame from base 1. Via the germline V gene, CDR1 is MRHNA and CDR2 SNTAGT. V and J lose 0 bases and 4 bases, and a span of 12 bases separates them. Sequences were obtained from PBMCs. The V gene is TRBV6-4 and the J gene is TRBJ2-5, and perhaps TRBD1 as D gene, on 5 matching bases. The clonotype was recovered from a middle-aged woman in good health and CMV-seropositive. This receptor has the CDR3 CASSDSAGSRETQYF. The sequence in DNA is TGTGCCAGCAGTGACTCGGCAGGGTCCAGAGAGACCCAGTACTTC.